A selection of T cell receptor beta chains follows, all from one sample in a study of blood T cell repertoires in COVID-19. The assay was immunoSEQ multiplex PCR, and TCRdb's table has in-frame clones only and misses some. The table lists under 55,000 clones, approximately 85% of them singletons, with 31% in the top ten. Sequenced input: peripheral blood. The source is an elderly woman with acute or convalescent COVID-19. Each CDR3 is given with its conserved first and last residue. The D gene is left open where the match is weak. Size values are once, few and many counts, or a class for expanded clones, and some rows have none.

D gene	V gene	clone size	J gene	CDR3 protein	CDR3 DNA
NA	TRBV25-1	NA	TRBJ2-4	CASSEIGGGVAKNIQYF	TGTGCCAGCAGTGAAATCGGGGGTGGGGTAGCCAAAAACATTCAGTACTTC
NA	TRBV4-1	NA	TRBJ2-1	CASSQSPGESYNEQFF	TGCGCCAGCAGCCAAAGTCCAGGGGAGTCCTACAATGAGCAGTTCTTC
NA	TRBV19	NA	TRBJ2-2	CASSIDPGEAGELFF	TGTGCCAGTAGTATAGATCCGGGGGAGGCCGGGGAGCTGTTTTTT
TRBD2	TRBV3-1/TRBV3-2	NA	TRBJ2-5	CASSPWGVAGERETQYF	TGTGCCAGCAGTCCTTGGGGGGTAGCGGGGGAGAGAGAGACCCAGTACTTC
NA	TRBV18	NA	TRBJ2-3	CASSPQSDTQYF	TGTGCCAGCTCACCACAATCGGATACGCAGTATTTT
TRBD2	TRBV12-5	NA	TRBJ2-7	CASGPTRVLAGLVTYEQYF	TGTGCTAGTGGCCCCACCCGGGTACTAGCGGGCTTAGTAACCTACGAGCAGTACTTC
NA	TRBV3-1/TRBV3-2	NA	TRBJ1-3	CASSQWETSSGNTIYF	TGTGCCAGCAGCCAATGGGAGACGAGCTCTGGAAACACCATATATTTT
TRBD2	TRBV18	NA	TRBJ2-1	CASSQGLADNEQFF	TGTGCCAGCTCCCAAGGACTAGCGGACAATGAGCAGTTCTTC
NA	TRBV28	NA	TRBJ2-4	CASSYESAAKNIQYF	TGTGCCAGCAGTTATGAGAGCGCAGCCAAAAACATTCAGTACTTC
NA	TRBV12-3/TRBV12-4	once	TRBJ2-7	CASSLGAGPEQYF	TGTGCCAGCAGTTTAGGAGCAGGGCCCGAGCAGTACTTC
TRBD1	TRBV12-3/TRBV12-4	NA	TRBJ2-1	CASRGQGNNEQFF	TGTGCCAGCAGGGGACAGGGGAACAATGAGCAGTTCTTC